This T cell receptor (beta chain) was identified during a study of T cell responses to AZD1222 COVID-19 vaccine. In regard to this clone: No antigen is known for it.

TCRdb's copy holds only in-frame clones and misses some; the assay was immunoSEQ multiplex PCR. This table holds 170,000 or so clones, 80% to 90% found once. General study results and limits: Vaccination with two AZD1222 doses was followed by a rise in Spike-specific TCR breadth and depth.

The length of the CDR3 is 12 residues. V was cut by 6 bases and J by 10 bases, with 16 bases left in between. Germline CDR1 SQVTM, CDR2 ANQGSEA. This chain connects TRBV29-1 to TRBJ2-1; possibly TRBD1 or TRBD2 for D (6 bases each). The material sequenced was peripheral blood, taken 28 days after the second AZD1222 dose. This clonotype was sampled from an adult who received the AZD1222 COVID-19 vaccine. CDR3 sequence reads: CSVVEGGREQFF. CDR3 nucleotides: TGCAGCGTCGTTGAAGGGGGGCGCGAGCAGTTCTTC.